This TCR beta chain is from a study of immune cell composition in non-small cell lung cancer. Study-wide points: In adenocarcinoma, maximal tumour-associated clone frequency tracked TIL tumour reactivity. Tumour TCR-beta clonality was not significantly tied to smoking pack-years.

This CDR3 spans 16 amino acids. Trimming cost V 4 bases and J 3 bases; bases outside gene matches: 7. The germline CDR1 and CDR2 sequences are SGHTA and FQGTGA. For this clone: Its antigen is not identified.

Sequencing used immunoSEQ multiplex PCR; TCRdb keeps in-frame clones, though not all of them. Seen here are some 3,000 clones, over 60% observed once, and the top ten hold roughly 4%. The TCR comes from a human donor with non-small cell lung cancer. The chain is built from TRBV7-3 and TRBJ1-2; 11 bases align to TRBD1. Input material: lung tumor tissue. CDR3 residues: CASSSSRGQGDYGYTF. The CDR3 DNA reads as TGTGCCAGCAGCTCCTCCCGGGGACAGGGGGACTATGGCTACACCTTC.